The clone carrying this T cell receptor (beta chain) was recorded many times. These data come from a study of T cells in Graves' hyperthyroidism and ophthalmopathy. It was 10 ml of fresh peripheral blood that supplied the PBMCs. Germline V gene sequence: CDR1 MDHEN, CDR2 SYDVKM. The CDR3 runs to 16 residues. The ends lost 6 bases at V and 4 bases at J; junction bases unmatched: 8. TCR beta CDR3 regions were amplified from RNA. The HTBI primer set drove a first-round RT-PCR of the TCR CDR3. TCRdb redid the calling of the multiplex PCR reads with MiXCR, one entry per CDR3 protein. The table has hundreds of thousands of distinct CDR3 sequences, 15% to 20% seen once.

Sequenced input: blood. The gene calls are TRBV28 and TRBJ2-1; 11 bases match TRBD2. The origin of this receptor is a woman between 25 and 40 years old with Graves' hyperthyroidism. CDR3 nucleotide sequence: TGTGCCAGCAGATCTCTCTCTAGCGGGGGGTACAATGAGCAGTTCTTC. Protein product: CASRSLSSGGYNEQFF.